Presented here are 9 T cell receptor beta chains from one specimen sequenced in a study of T cell responses to AZD1222 COVID-19 vaccine. Assay: immunoSEQ multiplex PCR; the TCRdb copy retains only in-frame clones and omits some. The sample holds fewer than 130,000 clones, roughly nine tenths seen once. The specimen comprised peripheral blood, sampled on day 0 of AZD1222 vaccination. These TCRs come from an adult in good health.

V gene TRBV30 combines with J gene TRBJ2-1, with 10 bases that match TRBD1. The CDR3 is 13 residues long. The germline gives CDR1 GTSNPN, CDR2 SVGIG (reference sequence). V shed 1 base, J shed 12 bases, and the junction held 6 bases outside the gene matches. The CDR3 here is CAWSETDRGRQFF. As DNA, the CDR3 is TGTGCCTGGAGTGAAACCGACAGGGGGCGGCAGTTCTTC.

Regarding this clone: This sample includes further DNA sequences coding for the same CDR3. The V call is TRBV28, the J call TRBJ1-2, with 7 bases fitting TRBD1. The CDR3 length is 13 residues. V lost 4 bases, J lost 4 bases, and 3 bases stayed unmatched. CDR1 MDHEN and CDR2 SYDVKM come from the germline V gene. The DNA for the CDR3 is TGTGCCAGCAGTTCCGGGACAGTCTATGGCTACACCTTC. This gives the protein CASSSGTVYGYTF.

The CDR3 DNA reads TGTGCCAGCAGTTTTGTCACTGAAGCTTTCTTT. It yields the protein CASSFVTEAFF. The genes are TRBV28 and TRBJ1-1; D not certain. The germline V and J ends were trimmed by 3 bases and 4 bases, with 3 bases remaining between them. The V gene's germline CDR1 is MDHEN and CDR2 SYDVKM. The CDR3 is 11 residues long.

The genes are TRBV15 and TRBJ1-1; D may be TRBD1 (6 bases). Germline V gene sequence: CDR1 LNHNV, CDR2 YYDKDF (reference sequence). Trimming shortened V by 5 bases and J by 8 bases, and 24 bases separated the two germline ends. This CDR3 contains 16 residues. The CDR3 DNA is TGTGCCACCAGCCCCCTGCCGGACAGTTATTCGACCGAAGCTTTCTTT. Its translation: CATSPLPDSYSTEAFF.

There are a few counts of this clone. The chain has TRBV18 and TRBJ1-6, with unresolved D. The CDR3 totals 14 residues. Germline V gene sequence: CDR1 KGHSH, CDR2 LQKENI. The ends were cut back, 6 bases at V and 4 bases at J, with 10 bases in the middle. The CDR3 is CASSRDPYNSPLHF. CDR3 nucleotides: TGTGCCAGCTCCCGGGATCCTTATAATTCACCCCTCCACTTT.

The chain carries TRBV21-1 and TRBJ2-1; TRBD2 is the table's D call, not checked against the DNA. TRBV21-1 is recorded as a pseudogene. The CDR3 contains 14 residues. The CDR3 coding sequence is TGTGCCAGCGGTACTAGCGGGAGGGAGCATGAGCAGTTCTTC. Translated, it gives CASGTSGREHEQFF.

The J gene is TRBJ2-1, the V gene TRBV9, with TRBD2 matching 14 bases. The J segment lost 9 bases and the V segment lost 0 bases, leaving 5 bases of the junction unmatched. The CDR3 length is 16 residues. CDR1 and CDR2 (germline): SGDLS, YYNGEE. CDR3 bases: TGTGCCAGCAGCGTAGCCCCGGGACTAGCGGGAGTTGAGCAGTTCTTC. Protein sequence: CASSVAPGLAGVEQFF.

In nucleotides, the CDR3 is TGTGCCAGTAGTATCCAGGGTTGGGATACGCAGTATTTT. This codes for CASSIQGWDTQYF. This chain links TRBV19 with TRBJ2-3; the D gene is possibly TRBD1 (5 bases). Per germline, CDR1 LNHDA and CDR2 SQIVND (reference sequence). V was clipped by 3 bases and J by 6 bases, with 10 bases between them. The CDR3 has 13 amino acids.

The CDR3 coding sequence is TGTGCCAGCAGCTCGCGCCCTCAGGGAAGCGAGCAGTACTTC. This encodes CASSSRPQGSEQYF. V usage is TRBV7-3 and J usage is TRBJ2-7, with a tentative D call TRBD1 (5 bases). The CDR3 contains 14 residues. V was clipped by 4 bases and J by 6 bases, with 16 bases between them. Per germline, CDR1 SGHTA and CDR2 FQGTGA. Drawing the rest from reference TRBV7-3 and TRBJ2-7, the complete variable domain is GAGVSQTPSNKVTEKGKYVELRCDPISGHTALYWYRQSLGQGPEFLIYFQGTGAADDSGLPNDRFFAVRPEGSVSTLKIQRTERGDSAVYLCASSSRPQGSEQYFGPGTRLTVT.